A single sample gave rise to the 28 T cell receptor beta chains below, sequenced in a study of monozygotic twins with inflammatory bowel disease. TCRdb derives one entry per CDR3 protein from the 5' RACE reads, leaving out DNA. The sample data list a few hundred thousand distinct CDR3 sequences. The sequenced sample consisted of blood. The origin of the receptors is a human donor with ulcerative colitis or Crohn's disease, or a healthy co-twin of an affected twin (not recorded which).

The chain combines TRBV6-2 or TRBV6-3 with TRBJ2-2; no DNA is available, so the TRBD1 call from TCRdb remains unchecked. Germline CDR1 MNHEY, CDR2 SVGEGT. CDR3 size: 17 residues. The CDR3 is CASSYAQGANVRGELFF.

The CDR3 spells CASSSRDRGSPLHF. This chain connects TRBV12-3 or TRBV12-4 to TRBJ1-6; TCRdb returns TRBD1, unconfirmable since there is no DNA. The CDR3 sequence is 14 residues long.

V gene TRBV28 combines with J gene TRBJ2-7; TCRdb indicates TRBD2, and absent DNA this call remains unverified. This CDR3 region has 16 residues. The germline V gene has CDR1 MDHEN and CDR2 SYDVKM. CDR3 sequence: CASSSPRLADDYEQYF.

The V call is TRBV10-2, the J call TRBJ2-6; there is no DNA to check the TCRdb D call of TRBD2. The CDR3 loop spans 16 amino acids. Germline CDR1 reads WSHSY; CDR2 reads SAAADI. The CDR3 spells CASRSGSGSGANVLTF.

The chain uses TRBV7-9 and TRBJ2-7; TCRdb gives TRBD2 as the D gene, but with no DNA this cannot be confirmed. CDR3 length: 12 residues. Per the germline V gene, CDR1 is SEHNR and CDR2 is FQNEAQ (reference sequence). Here the CDR3 reads CAIGGSAYEQYF. The variable domain in full, with the rest retrieved from reference TRBV7-9 and TRBJ2-7, is DTGVSQNPRHKITKRGQNVTFRCDPISEHNRLYWYRQTLGQGPEFLTYFQNEAQLEKSRLLSDRFSAERPKGSFSTLEIQRTEQGDSAMYLCAIGGSAYEQYFGPGTRLTVT.

The chain has TRBV20-1 and TRBJ2-1; there is no DNA to check the TCRdb D call of TRBD2. The germline CDR1 and CDR2 sequences are DFQATT and SNEGSKA (reference sequence). The CDR3 totals 14 residues. CDR3 region: CSAPSGVGYNEQFF.

V usage is TRBV4-1 and J usage is TRBJ2-7; TCRdb outputs TRBD2, but without DNA this stays unchecked. The CDR3 loop spans 14 amino acids. Germline-derived CDR1 and CDR2 are MGHRA and YSYEKL. The CDR3 is CASSPYAGEYEQYF.

The chain carries TRBV12-3 or TRBV12-4 and TRBJ2-1. The CDR3 spans 13 residues. The CDR3 spells CASSGGINNEQFF.

V usage is TRBV11-3 and J usage is TRBJ2-3. CDR3 length equals 16 residues. Germline V gene sequence: CDR1 SGHNT, CDR2 YENEEA. The CDR3 loop reads CASSKGLAASTDTQYF. Combining the CDR3 with reference TRBV11-3 and TRBJ2-3 gives the whole variable domain EAGVVQSPRYKIIEKKQPVAFWCNPISGHNTLYWYLQNLGQGPELLIRYENEEAVDDSQLPKDRFSAERLKGVDSTLKIQPAELGDSAVYLCASSKGLAASTDTQYFGPGTRLTVL.

V and J are TRBV28 and TRBJ2-5; TCRdb proposes TRBD2, but this gene call is untestable without DNA. The CDR3 totals 15 residues. Germline V gene data show CDR1 as MDHEN and CDR2 as SYDVKM. This CDR3 reads CASSLASGLRETQYF.

This chain joins TRBV4-3 and TRBJ2-6. The germline V gene encodes CDR1 LGHNA and CDR2 YSLEER. The CDR3 has 17 amino acids. The CDR3 loop is CASSPATGDSGANVLTF.

The J gene is TRBJ1-5, the V gene TRBV5-1; as DNA is missing, the TRBD1 call by TCRdb cannot be tested. This CDR3 spans 17 amino acids. Germline CDR1 and CDR2: SGHRS and YFSETQ. The CDR3 protein is CASSLDRTETKNQPQHF.

The rearrangement uses TRBV10-3 and TRBJ1-5. CDR1 and CDR2 from the germline V gene are ENHRY and SYGVKD. The CDR3 has 15 amino acids. CDR3 sequence: CAIRDSGDSNQPQHF.

The V gene is TRBV20-1, the J gene TRBJ1-2; TCRdb proposes TRBD1, but this gene call is untestable without DNA. CDR1 and CDR2 (germline): DFQATT, SNEGSKA (reference sequence). This CDR3 has 16 amino acids. The CDR3: CSATSGGSGGSYGYTF.

The chain employs TRBV7-6 and TRBJ2-3. Per the germline V gene, CDR1 is SGHVS and CDR2 is FNYEAQ. CDR3 length: 13 amino acids. CDR3 sequence: CASSLEDTDTQYF.

The J gene is TRBJ2-1, the V gene TRBV29-1; TCRdb indicates TRBD2, and absent DNA this call remains unverified. The CDR3 sequence is 12 residues long. Germline V CDR1 and CDR2: SQVTM, ANQGSEA. The chain's CDR3 is CSVSLMGHEQFF.

The V call is TRBV7-3, the J call TRBJ2-1; as DNA is missing, the TRBD2 call by TCRdb cannot be tested. CDR3 length equals 13 residues. Looked up from germline, CDR1 is SGHTA and CDR2 is FQGTGA. The chain's CDR3 is CASSLYLAGEQFF.

CDR3 sequence: CASSPNSDIQYF. The V gene is TRBV28, the J gene TRBJ2-4. Germline V gene data show CDR1 as MDHEN and CDR2 as SYDVKM. This CDR3 comprises 12 residues.

This chain connects TRBV7-2 to TRBJ2-1; TCRdb's D gene call, TRBD1, goes unchecked for lack of DNA. Germline CDR1 SGHTA, CDR2 FQGNSA. The CDR3 is 13 residues long. CDR3 protein: CASSTHGGSEQFF. Together with reference TRBV7-2 and TRBJ2-1, the CDR3 gives the full variable domain: GAGVSQSPSNKVTEKGKDVELRCDPISGHTALYWYRQSLGQGLEFLIYFQGNSAPDKSGLPSDRFSAERTGGSVSTLTIQRTQQEDSAVYLCASSTHGGSEQFFGPGTRLTVL.

The rearrangement uses TRBV4-2 and TRBJ2-7. This CDR3 region has 15 residues. The germline V gene encodes CDR1 LGHNA and CDR2 YNFKEQ. The CDR3 region is CASSQEEAVSYEQYF.

The chain carries TRBV11-2 and TRBJ2-7; TCRdb calls TRBD1, which cannot be checked without DNA. In germline, CDR1 is SGHAT, CDR2 FQNNGV. The CDR3 consists of 16 residues. This chain's CDR3 is CASSTRRDRGTYEQYF.

The chain employs TRBV7-6 and TRBJ1-1; TCRdb's assignment of TRBD1 cannot be checked, as there is no DNA. The germline V gene encodes CDR1 SGHVS and CDR2 FNYEAQ. This CDR3 has 13 residues. CDR3 sequence: CASSHTGSSAAFF. Complete variable domain (other parts from reference TRBV7-6 and TRBJ1-1): GAGVSQSPRYKVTKRGQDVALRCDPISGHVSLYWYRQALGQGPEFLTYFNYEAQQDKSGLPNDRFSAERPEGSISTLTIQRTEQRDSAMYRCASSHTGSSAAFFGQGTRLTVV.

The J gene is TRBJ2-7, the V gene TRBV7-9; TCRdb reports TRBD2, a call that lacks DNA to check it against. The CDR3 covers 17 residues. Germline CDR1 SEHNR, CDR2 FQNEAQ (reference sequence). The CDR3 protein is CASSLALVSGPYYEQYF.

The rearrangement links TRBV12-3 or TRBV12-4 to TRBJ2-7; the D call from TCRdb, TRBD1, cannot be confirmed without DNA. The CDR3 totals 13 residues. CDR3 residues: CASSLGPAYEQYF.

The chain employs TRBV5-1 and TRBJ2-2; TCRdb's D gene call, TRBD1, goes unchecked for lack of DNA. From germline, CDR1 is SGHRS and CDR2 YFSETQ. The CDR3 loop spans 14 amino acids. CDR3 sequence reads: CASSTRDPTGELFF. The full variable domain, with the rest looked up from reference TRBV5-1 and TRBJ2-2, is KAGVTQTPRYLIKTRGQQVTLSCSPISGHRSVSWYQQTPGQGLQFLFEYFSETQRNKGNFPGRFSGRQFSNSRSEMNVSTLELGDSALYLCASSTRDPTGELFFGEGSRLTVL.

This sequence joins TRBV27 and TRBJ2-7; the TCRdb call, TRBD1, lacks DNA for checking. The CDR3 is 14 amino acids. Germline lookup yields CDR1 MNHEY and CDR2 SMNVEV (reference sequence). The chain's CDR3 is CASSLGTGKYEQYF.

V usage is TRBV12-3 or TRBV12-4 and J usage is TRBJ2-3; with no DNA, the TCRdb D assignment of TRBD2 cannot be verified. The CDR3 covers 15 residues. The CDR3 region is CASSLNSVNTDTQYF.

This rearrangement joins TRBV20-1 to TRBJ2-7; TCRdb indicates TRBD2, and absent DNA this call remains unverified. From germline, CDR1 is DFQATT and CDR2 SNEGSKA (reference sequence). The CDR3 has 15 amino acids. The CDR3 spells CSARDGTSGGRGQYF.